This TCR beta chain derives from a study of blood T cell repertoires in COVID-19. Using immunoSEQ multiplex PCR, the repertoire was profiled, and TCRdb retains in-frame clones only, with some absent. The data hold around 45,000 clones, with over 75% observed a single time. The CDR3 is 13 amino acids. CDR1 and CDR2 (germline): SGHDT, YYEEEE. Between the trimmed V and J ends, which lost 5 bases and 6 bases, there was a span of 11 bases. The sequencing input was peripheral blood. The V gene is TRBV5-6, the J gene TRBJ1-4, with D unclear. The clonotype comes from a woman aged 55-69 years with acute or convalescent COVID-19. CDR3 in amino acids: CASRNRLDEKLFF. As DNA, the CDR3 is TGTGCCAGCAGGAACAGACTAGATGAAAAACTGTTTTTT.